These 20 T cell receptor beta chains were all obtained from the same sample, sequenced in a study of response to subunit inactivated influenza vaccine. Using its own MiXCR run on the RT-PCR reads, TCRdb lists one record per CDR3 protein. The sample contains roughly 670,000 distinct CDR3 sequences, about 14% of which appear only once. The source was PBMCs from blood, collected less than 15 days before vaccination. These receptors all come from a middle-aged man who received an inactivated influenza vaccine.

Comment on this clonotype: Relative to the germline gene, one junction end is altered; a read error may explain this. The chain joins TRBV15 to TRBJ2-1; D is unclear. Germline V gene sequence: CDR1 LNHNV, CDR2 YYDKDF (reference sequence). This CDR3 comprises 13 residues. DNA of the CDR3: TGTGCCACCGGCAGTTCCAACCCCAATGAGCAGTTCTTC. It codes for CATGSSNPNEQFF.

This clonotype was seen more than once but under ten times. The J gene is TRBJ2-5, the V gene TRBV7-2; no reliable D call. Germline loops: CDR1 SGHTA, CDR2 FQGNSA. The CDR3 totals 14 residues. V lost 5 bases to trimming and J lost 0 bases, with 10 bases between them. The CDR3 loop is CASSPNLYQETQYF. The CDR3 DNA reads as TGTGCCAGCAGCCCCAACCTATACCAAGAGACCCAGTACTTC.

The sample holds many counts of this clonotype. The V and J genes are TRBV6-1 and TRBJ2-5, with TRBD2 identical over 8 bases. V lost 6 bases and J lost 7; bases outside the gene matches: 16. The CDR3 loop spans 16 amino acids. Germline V gene lookup returns CDR1 MNHNS and CDR2 SASEGT. As DNA, the CDR3 is TGTGCCAGCAGCCCCGTAAATGCGGGAGGAGTGGGGACCCAGTACTTC. It specifies CASSPVNAGGVGTQYF.

This clonotype has only a few counts. The chain joins TRBV2 to TRBJ2-1, with 7 bases aligning to TRBD2. CDR1 and CDR2 (germline): SNHLY, FYNNEI. V trimming: 6 bases; J trimming: 4 bases; junction bases outside the gene matches: 15. The CDR3 has 17 residues. The CDR3 sequence is CASSARDLLAHYNEQFF. In DNA form, the CDR3 reads TGTGCCAGCAGCGCTCGGGACTTACTAGCGCATTACAATGAGCAGTTCTTC.

This clonotype was recorded at least ten times. V usage is TRBV7-2 and J usage is TRBJ1-2; D unresolved. The V and J ends lost 2 bases and 4 bases respectively, with 5 bases between them. There are 12 residues in the CDR3. Germline values: CDR1 SGHTA, CDR2 FQGNSA. The CDR3 DNA sequence: TGTGCCAGCAGCTTATTCTTCTATGGCTACACCTTC. Its protein is CASSLFFYGYTF.

This chain uses TRBV4-2 with TRBJ2-7, with TRBD1 matching 8 bases. This CDR3 has 17 residues. V shed 2 bases, J shed 5 bases, and the junction held 14 bases outside the gene matches. The germline gives CDR1 LGHNA, CDR2 YNFKEQ. The CDR3 DNA is TGTGCCAGCAGCCAACTTGGGACAGGTAGCCGTCTCGACGAGCAGTACTTC. Encoded protein: CASSQLGTGSRLDEQYF.

This chain connects TRBV6-2 or TRBV6-3 to TRBJ2-2, with no clear D. The CDR3 length is 14 residues. Trimming stripped 6 bases from V and 2 bases from J, with 10 bases between. From germline, CDR1 is MNHEY and CDR2 SVGEGT. The CDR3 sequence: CASSHSLNTGELFF. The CDR3 DNA follows: TGTGCCAGCAGCCACTCCCTAAACACCGGGGAGCTGTTTTTT.

This clonotype occurred many times. This chain joins TRBV3-1 and TRBJ2-7, with D perhaps TRBD1 or TRBD2 (6 bases each). This CDR3 is 12 amino acids long. Germline CDR1 and CDR2: LGHDT and YNNKEL (reference sequence). Trimming took 4 bases from V and 9 from J, leaving 13 bases between them. The CDR3: CASSPERGLQYF. CDR3 nucleotides: TGTGCCAGCAGCCCCGAACGGGGGCTGCAGTACTTC.

This chain connects TRBV12-3 or TRBV12-4 to TRBJ1-1; no firm D call. CDR3 size: 16 residues. V dropped 5 bases and J dropped 1 base, with 17 bases sitting between them. The CDR3 loop reads CASSLFPGVRNTEAFF. The CDR3 DNA reads TGTGCCAGCAGTCTGTTCCCTGGAGTGAGGAACACTGAAGCTTTCTTT.

This clonotype was recorded many times. V is TRBV4-3 and J is TRBJ2-7, with a weak D call TRBD2 (6 bases). CDR1 is LGHNA, CDR2 YSLEER, per germline. The germline V and J ends were trimmed by 0 bases and 4 bases, with 13 bases remaining between them. The CDR3 runs to 15 residues. CDR3 DNA sequence: TGCGCCAGCAGCCAAGATCAGGGAGGCTGGTACGAGCAGTACTTC. Translating it yields CASSQDQGGWYEQYF.

The J gene is TRBJ2-6, the V gene TRBV30; 9 nucleotides line up with TRBD1. The CDR3 contains 16 residues. J lost 2 bases, V lost 1 base, and 3 bases had no gene match. The germline V gene has CDR1 GTSNPN and CDR2 SVGIG (reference sequence). This CDR3 is CAWSGTGATGANVLTF. For the CDR3, the DNA is TGTGCCTGGAGTGGGACAGGGGCAACTGGGGCCAACGTCCTGACTTTC.

There are a few counts of this clonotype. The chain employs TRBV29-1 and TRBJ1-1; no reliable D call. Between the trimmed V and J ends, which lost 6 bases and 0 bases, there was a span of 5 bases. This CDR3 is built from 11 residues. Germline values: CDR1 SQVTM, CDR2 ANQGSEA. The CDR3 reads CSVGVNTEAFF. The CDR3 DNA is TGCAGCGTAGGAGTGAACACTGAAGCTTTCTTT.

This clonotype was counted many times. This sequence joins TRBV6-2 or TRBV6-3 and TRBJ2-7; D call uncertain. The CDR3 loop spans 12 amino acids. Trimming pared 1 base from V and 0 bases from J, leaving 1 base between. Germline CDR1 reads MNHEY; CDR2 reads SVGEGT. The CDR3 nucleotides are TGTGCCAGCAGTTACTACTCCTACGAGCAGTACTTC. The encoded protein is CASSYYSYEQYF.

The chain links TRBV15 to TRBJ2-1; D ambiguous. The CDR3 totals 16 residues. Trimming removed 6 bases at V and 0 bases at J, with 15 bases between. Germline V gene data show CDR1 as LNHNV and CDR2 as YYDKDF (reference sequence). This CDR3 is CATSGVLLSSYNEQFF. CDR3 DNA: TGTGCCACCAGTGGGGTTCTACTTAGCTCCTACAATGAGCAGTTCTTC.

CDR3 DNA: TGTGCCAGCAGTGAAGGAGAAGCTTTCTTT. Translated, it gives CASSEGEAFF. The V gene is TRBV2, the J gene TRBJ1-1, with no clear D. The CDR3 is 10 residues long. Germline V gene sequence: CDR1 SNHLY, CDR2 FYNNEI. The ends were cut back, 1 base at V and 8 bases at J, with 2 bases in the middle.

The rearrangement joins TRBV19 to TRBJ2-7; D is unresolved. Trimming cost V 8 bases and J 2 bases, with 13 bases left between them. The CDR3 length is 13 residues. CDR1 LNHDA and CDR2 SQIVND come from the germline V gene (reference sequence). The CDR3 region is CASAMTPAYEQYF. The CDR3 region has the DNA TGTGCCAGTGCGATGACACCAGCCTACGAGCAGTACTTC. The full variable domain, its missing parts supplied by reference TRBV19 and TRBJ2-7, is DGGITQSPKYLFRKEGQNVTLSCEQNLNHDAMYWYRQDPGQGLRLIYYSQIVNDFQKGDIAEGYSVSREKKESFPLTVTSAQKNPTAFYLCASAMTPAYEQYFGPGTRLTVT.

The J gene is TRBJ2-3, the V gene TRBV7-2, with 7 positions matching TRBD1. The CDR3 has 15 residues. With 5 bases clipped from V and 2 bases from J, the junction kept 7 bases outside the gene matches. In germline, CDR1 is SGHTA, CDR2 FQGNSA. The DNA for the CDR3 is TGTGCCAGCAGCCTCCCAAGGGGGCCCACAGATACGCAGTATTTT. This encodes CASSLPRGPTDTQYF. The full variable domain, rest sourced from reference TRBV7-2 and TRBJ2-3, is GAGVSQSPSNKVTEKGKDVELRCDPISGHTALYWYRQSLGQGLEFLIYFQGNSAPDKSGLPSDRFSAERTGGSVSTLTIQRTQQEDSAVYLCASSLPRGPTDTQYFGPGTRLTVL.

This clonotype was recorded at least ten times. The V and J genes are TRBV29-1 and TRBJ2-2; possibly TRBD1 for D (6 bases). Trimming stripped 6 bases from V and 1 base from J, with 9 bases between. CDR1 and CDR2 (germline): SQVTM, ANQGSEA. The CDR3 is 13 residues long. The CDR3 DNA reads TGCAGCGTGGGGGCTTGGAACACCGGGGAGCTGTTTTTT. Translation: CSVGAWNTGELFF.

The chain joins TRBV12-3 or TRBV12-4 to TRBJ1-2; 8 positions agree with TRBD1. The CDR3 has 15 amino acids. The trim removed 0 bases at V and 5 bases at J, leaving 5 bases unmatched. The CDR3 region has the DNA TGTGCCAGCAGTTTAGCCAGGGGGCGAGGTTATGGCTACACCTTC. Its protein product is CASSLARGRGYGYTF.

This clonotype turned up a few times. This chain links TRBV7-6 with TRBJ2-3; 7 nucleotides line up with TRBD2. J was trimmed by 5 bases and V by 5 bases; bases with no gene match: 10. The CDR3 totals 15 residues. Germline V gene lookup returns CDR1 SGHVS and CDR2 FNYEAQ. CDR3 DNA: TGTGCCAGCAGCGGGCTTGGAAGCGGGGTAGATACGCAGTATTTT. It encodes CASSGLGSGVDTQYF.